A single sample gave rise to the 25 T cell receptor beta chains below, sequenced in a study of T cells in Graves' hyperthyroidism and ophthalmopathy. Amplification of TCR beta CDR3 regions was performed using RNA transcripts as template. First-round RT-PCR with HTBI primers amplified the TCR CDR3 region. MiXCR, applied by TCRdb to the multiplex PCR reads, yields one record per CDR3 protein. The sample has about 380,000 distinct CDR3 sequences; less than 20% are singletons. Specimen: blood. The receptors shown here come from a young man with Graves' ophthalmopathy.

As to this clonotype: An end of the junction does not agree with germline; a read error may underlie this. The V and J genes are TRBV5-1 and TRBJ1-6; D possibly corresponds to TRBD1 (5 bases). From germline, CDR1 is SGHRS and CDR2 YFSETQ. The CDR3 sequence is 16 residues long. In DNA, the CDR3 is TGTGCCAGCAGCTCGGGCAGGGCCACCTATAATTCACCCCTCCACTTT. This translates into CASSSGRATYNSPLHF.

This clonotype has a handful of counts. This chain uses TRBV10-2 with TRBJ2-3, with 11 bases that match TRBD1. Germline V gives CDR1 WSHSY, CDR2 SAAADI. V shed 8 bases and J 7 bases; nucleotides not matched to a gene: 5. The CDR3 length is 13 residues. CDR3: CASEGQGVNTQYF. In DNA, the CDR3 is TGCGCCAGCGAGGGACAGGGGGTAAATACGCAGTATTTT.

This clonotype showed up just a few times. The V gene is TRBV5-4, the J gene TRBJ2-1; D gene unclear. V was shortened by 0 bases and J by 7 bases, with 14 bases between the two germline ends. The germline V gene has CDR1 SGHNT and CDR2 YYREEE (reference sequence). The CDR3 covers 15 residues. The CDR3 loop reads CASSLGFGIGNEQFF. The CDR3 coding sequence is TGTGCCAGCAGCTTGGGGTTCGGCATAGGAAATGAGCAGTTCTTC.

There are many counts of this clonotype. The CDR3 DNA follows: TGTGCCAGCAGTGCGTCGAACACCGGGGAGCTGTTTTTT. The encoded protein is CASSASNTGELFF. The chain carries TRBV12-3 or TRBV12-4 and TRBJ2-2; D not resolved. The CDR3 extends over 13 amino acids. V gave up 5 bases and J gave up 0 bases, with 4 bases separating them.

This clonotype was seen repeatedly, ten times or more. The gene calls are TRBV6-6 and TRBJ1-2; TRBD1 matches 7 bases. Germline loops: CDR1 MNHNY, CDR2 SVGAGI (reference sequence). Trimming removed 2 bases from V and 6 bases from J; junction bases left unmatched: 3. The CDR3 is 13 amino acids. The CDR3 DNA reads TGTGCCAGCAGTTACACCGGGACAGATGGCTACACCTTC. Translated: CASSYTGTDGYTF.

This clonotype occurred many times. The CDR3 spells CASSLQGTEAFF. CDR3 nucleotides: TGTGCCAGCAGCTTACAGGGCACTGAAGCTTTCTTT. The rearrangement links TRBV13 to TRBJ1-1; weak D call: TRBD1 (5 bases). This CDR3 has 12 residues. CDR1 is PRHDT and CDR2 is FYEKMQ in the germline V gene (reference sequence). Between the trimmed V and J ends, which lost 2 bases and 4 bases, there was a span of 5 bases.

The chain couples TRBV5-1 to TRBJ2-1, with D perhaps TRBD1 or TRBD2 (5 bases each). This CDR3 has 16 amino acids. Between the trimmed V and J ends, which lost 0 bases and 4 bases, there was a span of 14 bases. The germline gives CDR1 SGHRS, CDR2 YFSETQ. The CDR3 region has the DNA TGCGCCAGCAGCTTGGAACCAGGGTTAGCGTACAATGAGCAGTTCTTC. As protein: CASSLEPGLAYNEQFF.

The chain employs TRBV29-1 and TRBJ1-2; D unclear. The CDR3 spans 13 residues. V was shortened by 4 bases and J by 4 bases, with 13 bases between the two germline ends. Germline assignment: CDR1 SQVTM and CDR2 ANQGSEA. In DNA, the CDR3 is TGCAGCGTTGTAGGTCAGACTACCTATGGCTACACCTTC. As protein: CSVVGQTTYGYTF.

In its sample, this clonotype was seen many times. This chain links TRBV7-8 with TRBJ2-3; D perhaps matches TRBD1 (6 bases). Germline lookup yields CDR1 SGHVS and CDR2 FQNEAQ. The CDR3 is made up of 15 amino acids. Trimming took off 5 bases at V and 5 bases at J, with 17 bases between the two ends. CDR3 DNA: TGTGCCAGCAGCACCCCCCCGGCAGGGGTAGATACGCAGTATTTT. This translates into CASSTPPAGVDTQYF.

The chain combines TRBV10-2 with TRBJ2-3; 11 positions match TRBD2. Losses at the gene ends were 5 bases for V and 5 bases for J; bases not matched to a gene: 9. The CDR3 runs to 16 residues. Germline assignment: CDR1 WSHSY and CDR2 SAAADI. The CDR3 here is CASSKGGTSGGDTQYF. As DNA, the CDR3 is TGCGCCAGCAGTAAGGGAGGAACTAGCGGGGGAGATACGCAGTATTTT.

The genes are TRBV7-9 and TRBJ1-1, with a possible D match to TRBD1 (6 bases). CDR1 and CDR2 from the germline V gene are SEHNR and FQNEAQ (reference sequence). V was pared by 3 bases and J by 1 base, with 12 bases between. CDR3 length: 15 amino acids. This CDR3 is CASSFEGGGNTEAFF. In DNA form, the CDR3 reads TGTGCCAGCAGCTTTGAGGGGGGTGGGAACACTGAAGCTTTCTTT.

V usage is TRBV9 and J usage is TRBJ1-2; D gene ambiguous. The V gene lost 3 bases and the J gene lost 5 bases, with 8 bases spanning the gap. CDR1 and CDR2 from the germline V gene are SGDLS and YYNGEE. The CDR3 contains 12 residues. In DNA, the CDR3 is TGTGCCAGCAGCGGCTACACATATGGCTACACCTTC. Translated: CASSGYTYGYTF.

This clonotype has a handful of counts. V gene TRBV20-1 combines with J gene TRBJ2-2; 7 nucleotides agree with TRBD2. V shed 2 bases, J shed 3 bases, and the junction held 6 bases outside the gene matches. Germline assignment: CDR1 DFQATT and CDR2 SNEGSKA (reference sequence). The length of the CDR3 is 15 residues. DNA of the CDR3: TGCAGTGCTAGACGCGGGGGAACGGACACCGGGGAGCTGTTTTTT. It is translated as CSARRGGTDTGELFF.

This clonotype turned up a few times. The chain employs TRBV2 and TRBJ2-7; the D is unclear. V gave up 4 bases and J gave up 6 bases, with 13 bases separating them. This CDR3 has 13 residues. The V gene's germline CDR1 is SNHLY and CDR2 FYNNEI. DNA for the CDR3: TGTGCCAGCAGTGCGGGTACCGCTAGCGAGCAGTACTTC. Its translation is CASSAGTASEQYF.

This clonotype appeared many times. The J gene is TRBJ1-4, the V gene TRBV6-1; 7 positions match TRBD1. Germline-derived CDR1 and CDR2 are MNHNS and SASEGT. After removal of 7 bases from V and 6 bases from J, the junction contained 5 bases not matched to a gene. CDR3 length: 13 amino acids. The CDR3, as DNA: TGTGCCAGCAAAGGGACAGTCTATGAAAAACTGTTTTTT. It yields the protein CASKGTVYEKLFF.

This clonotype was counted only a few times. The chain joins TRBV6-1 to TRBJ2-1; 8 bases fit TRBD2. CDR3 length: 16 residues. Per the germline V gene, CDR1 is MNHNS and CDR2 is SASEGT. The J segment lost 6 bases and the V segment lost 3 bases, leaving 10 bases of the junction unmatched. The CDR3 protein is CASSEGERGPPNEQFF. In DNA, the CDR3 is TGTGCCAGCAGTGAGGGAGAGCGGGGGCCTCCCAATGAGCAGTTCTTC.

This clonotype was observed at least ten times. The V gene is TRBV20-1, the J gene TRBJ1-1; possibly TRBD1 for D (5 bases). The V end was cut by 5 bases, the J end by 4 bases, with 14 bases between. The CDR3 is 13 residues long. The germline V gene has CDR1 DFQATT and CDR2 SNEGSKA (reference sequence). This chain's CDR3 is CSAFEAGGTEAFF. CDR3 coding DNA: TGCAGTGCTTTTGAAGCGGGGGGCACTGAAGCTTTCTTT.

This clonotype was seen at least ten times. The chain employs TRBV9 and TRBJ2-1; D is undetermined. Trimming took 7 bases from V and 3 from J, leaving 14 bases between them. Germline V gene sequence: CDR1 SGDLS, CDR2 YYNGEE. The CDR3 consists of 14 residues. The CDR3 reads CASESPSNYNEQFF. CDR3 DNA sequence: TGTGCCAGCGAGAGTCCTTCAAACTACAATGAGCAGTTCTTC.

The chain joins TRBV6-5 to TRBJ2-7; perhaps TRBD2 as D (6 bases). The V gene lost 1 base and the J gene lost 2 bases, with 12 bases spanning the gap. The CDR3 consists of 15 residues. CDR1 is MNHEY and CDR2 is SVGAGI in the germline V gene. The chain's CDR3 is CASSYFGGPAYEQYF. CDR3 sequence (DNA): TGTGCCAGCAGTTACTTCGGGGGACCGGCCTACGAGCAGTACTTC.

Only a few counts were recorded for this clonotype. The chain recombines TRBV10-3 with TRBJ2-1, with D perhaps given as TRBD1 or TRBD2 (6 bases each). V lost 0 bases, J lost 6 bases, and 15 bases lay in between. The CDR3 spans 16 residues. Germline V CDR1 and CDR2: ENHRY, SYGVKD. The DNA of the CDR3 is TGTGCCATCAGTGAGTCCAACCGCGGGACATCCAATGAGCAGTTCTTC. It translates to CAISESNRGTSNEQFF.

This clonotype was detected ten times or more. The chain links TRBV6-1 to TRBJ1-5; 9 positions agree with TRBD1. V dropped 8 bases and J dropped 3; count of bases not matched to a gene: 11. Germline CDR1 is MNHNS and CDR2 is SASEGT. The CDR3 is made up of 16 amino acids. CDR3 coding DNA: TGTGCCAGCGGGGGGACAGGGAAAGGCCTCAATCAGCCCCAGCATTTT. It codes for CASGGTGKGLNQPQHF.

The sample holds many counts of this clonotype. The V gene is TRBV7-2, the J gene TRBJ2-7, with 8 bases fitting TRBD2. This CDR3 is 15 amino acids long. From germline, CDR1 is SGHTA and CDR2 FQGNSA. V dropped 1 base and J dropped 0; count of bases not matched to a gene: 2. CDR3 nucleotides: TGTGCCAGCAGCTTAGACGCGGGGGGCTCCTACGAGCAGTACTTC. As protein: CASSLDAGGSYEQYF.

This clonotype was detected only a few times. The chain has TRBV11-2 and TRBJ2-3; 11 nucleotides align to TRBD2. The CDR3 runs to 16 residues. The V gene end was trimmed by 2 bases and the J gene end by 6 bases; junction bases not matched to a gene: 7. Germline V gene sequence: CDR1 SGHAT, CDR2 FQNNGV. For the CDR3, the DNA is TGTGCCAGCAGCTTACTAGCGGGGGGCCTGGCGGATACGCAGTATTTT. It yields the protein CASSLLAGGLADTQYF.

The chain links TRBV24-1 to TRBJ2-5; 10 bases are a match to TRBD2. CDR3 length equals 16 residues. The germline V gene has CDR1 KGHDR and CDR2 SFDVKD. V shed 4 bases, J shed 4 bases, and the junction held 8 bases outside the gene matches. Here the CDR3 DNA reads TGTGCCACCAGTGACTCTACGCTAGCGGGGGTAGAGACCCAGTACTTC. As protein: CATSDSTLAGVETQYF.

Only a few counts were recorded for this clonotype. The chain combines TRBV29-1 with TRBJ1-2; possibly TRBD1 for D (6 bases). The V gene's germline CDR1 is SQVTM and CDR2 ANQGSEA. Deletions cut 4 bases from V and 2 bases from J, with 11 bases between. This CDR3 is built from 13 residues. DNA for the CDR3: TGCAGCGTTGTTTTGGGGGCCAACTATGGCTACACCTTC. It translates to CSVVLGANYGYTF.